The 30 T cell receptor beta chains below come from one sample, sequenced in a study of cytomegalovirus exposure and HLA in healthy donors. The PCR ran on 60 Vbeta and 13 Jbeta primers. Here immunoSEQ multiplex PCR was the method, and the copy in TCRdb shows in-frame clones only, minus some. The repertoire holds 200,000 or so clones, with over 65% as singletons. The sequenced sample was PBMCs. The source is a boy younger than 10 in good health and CMV-seronegative.

This chain uses TRBV4-2 with TRBJ2-5; TRBD1 agrees at 7 bases. Germline V CDR1 and CDR2: LGHNA, YNFKEQ. The V segment lost 0 bases and the J segment 2 bases; nucleotides outside the gene matches: 3. The CDR3 has 15 residues. The CDR3 DNA sequence: TGTGCCAGCAGCCAAGAGGGGACAGTTCAAGAGACCCAGTACTTC. Translated: CASSQEGTVQETQYF.

This chain links TRBV7-9 with TRBJ1-4; D is unresolved. Germline V gene sequence: CDR1 SEHNR, CDR2 FQNEAQ (reference sequence). V was pared by 7 bases and J by 7 bases, with 13 bases between. The CDR3 is 13 residues long. The CDR3: CASNGLEGEKLFF. The CDR3 nucleotides read TGTGCCAGCAACGGCTTGGAGGGTGAAAAACTGTTTTTT.

The gene calls are TRBV9 and TRBJ1-2; no reliable D call. Trimming pared 4 bases from V and 2 bases from J, leaving 15 bases between. Germline V CDR1 and CDR2: SGDLS, YYNGEE. The CDR3 extends over 15 amino acids. CDR3 protein: CASSLTGDENYGYTF. In DNA form, the CDR3 reads TGTGCCAGCAGCCTTACGGGAGACGAAAACTATGGCTACACCTTC.

This clone turned up a few times. One end of the junction varies from germline; a read error may be responsible. The rearrangement uses TRBV7-8 and TRBJ1-1, with D tentatively TRBD1 (6 bases). The CDR3 runs 12 residues. Germline V gene lookup returns CDR1 SGHVS and CDR2 FQNEAQ. The CDR3 DNA is TGTGCCAGCAGTCAGGGGAACGCTGAAGCTTTCTTT. The encoded protein is CASSQGNAEAFF.

This chain uses TRBV11-2 with TRBJ2-7; TRBD1 matches 7 bases. The junction had 1 base not matched to a gene; V was cut back by 0 bases and J by 2 bases. The CDR3 has 14 residues. Germline V lookup: CDR1 SGHAT, CDR2 FQNNGV. CDR3: CASSLETGPYEQYF. The CDR3 region has the DNA TGTGCCAGCAGCTTAGAGACAGGGCCCTACGAGCAGTACTTC.

This rearrangement joins TRBV5-1 to TRBJ2-5, with TRBD2 identical over 11 bases. Unmatched junction bases numbered 7, after V lost 4 bases and J lost 2 bases. CDR1 is SGHRS, CDR2 YFSETQ, per germline. The CDR3 is made up of 16 amino acids. DNA for the CDR3: TGCGCCAGCAGCGCGACTAGCGGGGCAAGACAAGAGACCCAGTACTTC. Its protein product is CASSATSGARQETQYF. Full variable domain (missing parts from reference TRBV5-1 and TRBJ2-5): KAGVTQTPRYLIKTRGQQVTLSCSPISGHRSVSWYQQTPGQGLQFLFEYFSETQRNKGNFPGRFSGRQFSNSRSEMNVSTLELGDSALYLCASSATSGARQETQYFGPGTRLLVL.

In its sample, this clone was seen a few times. The CDR3 nucleotides are TGTGCCAGCAGCTTACTACTACAGGGGGCGGGTGAAGCTTTCTTT. It is translated as CASSLLLQGAGEAFF. This chain uses TRBV7-8 with TRBJ1-1; 9 nucleotides align to TRBD1. Germline V gives CDR1 SGHVS, CDR2 FQNEAQ. The length of the CDR3 is 15 residues. V shed 2 bases and J 7 bases; nucleotides not matched to a gene: 8.

The genes are TRBV15 and TRBJ1-2, with TRBD1 matching 7 bases. The CDR3 is made up of 15 amino acids. Germline CDR1 and CDR2: LNHNV and YYDKDF (reference sequence). V lost 3 bases, J lost 2 bases, and 6 bases stayed unmatched. The CDR3 DNA reads as TGTGCCACCAGCAGGGGAAGGGGGCCGAACTATGGCTACACCTTC. Translation: CATSRGRGPNYGYTF. Full variable domain (outside the CDR3, taken from reference TRBV15 and TRBJ1-2): DAMVIQNPRYQVTQFGKPVTLSCSQTLNHNVMYWYQQKSSQAPKLLFHYYDKDFNNEADTPDNFQSRRPNTSFCFLDIRSPGLGDTAMYLCATSRGRGPNYGYTFGSGTRLTVV.

The rearrangement uses TRBV4-3 and TRBJ2-3, with TRBD1 matching over 7 bases. CDR1 LGHNA and CDR2 YSLEER come from the germline V gene. The trim removed 0 bases at V and 6 bases at J, leaving 6 bases unmatched. This CDR3 spans 15 amino acids. CDR3 amino acids: CASSQEDRHHDTQYF. CDR3 DNA sequence: TGCGCCAGCAGCCAAGAGGACAGGCACCACGATACGCAGTATTTT.

Of note for this clone: A junction boundary mismatches the germline segment, possibly from a read error. The chain is built from TRBV19 and TRBJ1-2; D gene ambiguous. Germline assignment: CDR1 LNHDA and CDR2 SQIVND (reference sequence). The CDR3 runs 13 residues. CDR3 protein: CASQYTVNYGYTF. The CDR3 bases are TGTGCCAGCCAATACACGGTGAACTATGGCTACACCTTT.

This chain links TRBV5-1 with TRBJ2-2; D gene uncertain. V was shortened by 2 bases and J by 1 base, with 6 bases between the two germline ends. Germline V CDR1 and CDR2: SGHRS, YFSETQ. The CDR3 is 14 residues long. CDR3 nucleotides: TGCGCCAGCAGCTTCTCGGGGAACACCGGGGAGCTGTTTTTT. Amino acids: CASSFSGNTGELFF.

On this clone itself: Relative to the germline gene, one junction end is altered; a read error may explain this. The J gene is TRBJ2-4, the V gene TRBV5-6; maybe TRBD1 (6 bases). Germline lookup yields CDR1 SGHDT and CDR2 YYEEEE. This CDR3 comprises 15 residues. CDR3 region: CASSFSGVAKNSQYF. Here the CDR3 DNA reads TGTGCCAGCAGCTTTTCAGGGGTAGCCAAAAACAGTCAGTACTTC.

This rearrangement joins TRBV7-9 to TRBJ1-1, with 7 nucleotides matching TRBD1. This CDR3 is 13 amino acids long. Per the germline V gene, CDR1 is SEHNR and CDR2 is FQNEAQ (reference sequence). The trim removed 5 bases at V and 4 bases at J, leaving 4 bases unmatched. CDR3 DNA: TGTGCCAGCAGCGTGACAGGGTTCACTGAAGCTTTCTTT. Its protein product is CASSVTGFTEAFF.

The chain is built from TRBV4-2 and TRBJ2-5, with TRBD1 matching over 9 bases. The CDR3 is 19 residues long. The germline V gene encodes CDR1 LGHNA and CDR2 YNFKEQ. Trimming removed 4 bases from V and 1 base from J; junction bases left unmatched: 16. In nucleotides, the CDR3 is TGTGCCAGCAGCCTTCGTCCCGGGACAGGGTTCGGGCCCCAAGAGACCCAGTACTTC. Protein product: CASSLRPGTGFGPQETQYF.

The rearrangement uses TRBV5-1 and TRBJ2-1, with 12 nucleotides matching TRBD2. The J segment lost 4 bases and the V segment lost 4 bases, leaving 6 bases of the junction unmatched. Germline lookup yields CDR1 SGHRS and CDR2 YFSETQ. This CDR3 is 16 amino acids long. CDR3 nucleotide sequence: TGCGCCAGCAGCAAATCACTAGCGGGGGGTTACAATGAGCAGTTCTTC. Amino acids: CASSKSLAGGYNEQFF.

V gene TRBV29-1 combines with J gene TRBJ2-1; possibly TRBD2 for D (6 bases). Trimming took off 8 bases at V and 9 bases at J, with 17 bases between the two ends. Germline values: CDR1 SQVTM, CDR2 ANQGSEA. This CDR3 contains 12 residues. CDR3 coding DNA: TGCAGCCTAGACCGGGTGGGGGGTGAGCAGTTCTTC. It translates to CSLDRVGGEQFF.

The CDR3 spells CASSRQEETQYF. The CDR3 DNA sequence: TGTGCCAGCAGCCGACAGGAGGAGACCCAGTACTTC. The chain couples TRBV5-5 to TRBJ2-5, with D perhaps TRBD1 (6 bases). V lost 4 bases to trimming and J lost 5 bases, with 9 bases between them. Germline V lookup: CDR1 SGHKS, CDR2 YYEKEE (reference sequence). The CDR3 length is 12 residues.

In this sample, this clone turned up a few times. This rearrangement joins TRBV2 to TRBJ1-6; TRBD1 matches 7 bases. CDR1 is SNHLY, CDR2 FYNNEI, per germline. V lost 8 bases to trimming and J lost 8 bases; unmatched junction nucleotides: 9. The CDR3 length is 14 residues. The CDR3 nucleotides are TGTGCCAGCGACAGGGAATCGAGGGATTCACCCCTCCACTTT. This translates into CASDRESRDSPLHF.

The chain couples TRBV7-9 to TRBJ2-1; the D gene is possibly TRBD2 (6 bases). The CDR3 extends over 15 amino acids. V lost 3 bases, J lost 5 bases, and 14 bases lay in between. Germline V CDR1 and CDR2: SEHNR, FQNEAQ (reference sequence). The CDR3 sequence: CASSLGGPANNEQFF. CDR3 DNA sequence: TGTGCCAGCAGCTTGGGAGGCCCAGCGAACAATGAGCAGTTCTTC.

The table lists this clone with a count of one. The chain uses TRBV7-9 and TRBJ2-7; D is possibly TRBD2 (5 bases). In germline, CDR1 is SEHNR, CDR2 FQNEAQ (reference sequence). V was cut by 4 bases and J by 2 bases, with 12 bases left in between. The CDR3 contains 14 residues. This CDR3 is CASSSQLGTYEQYF. The CDR3 DNA reads as TGTGCCAGCAGCTCACAACTAGGGACCTACGAGCAGTACTTC.

The V gene is TRBV4-1, the J gene TRBJ2-3, with D possibly being TRBD1 (6 bases). The CDR3 loop spans 14 amino acids. V was shortened by 5 bases and J by 2 bases, with 11 bases between the two germline ends. The germline gives CDR1 MGHRA, CDR2 YSYEKL. In DNA, the CDR3 is TGCGCCAGCAGCGTGGGGGCTAACACAGATACGCAGTATTTT. It encodes CASSVGANTDTQYF.

Written as DNA, the CDR3 is TGTGCCTTTCAGGGACACGTTGGGGAGCAGTACTTC. Its translation: CAFQGHVGEQYF. The chain carries TRBV30 and TRBJ2-7; the D gene is possibly TRBD1 (6 bases). Trimming took off 7 bases at V and 7 bases at J, with 17 bases between the two ends. The CDR3 spans 12 residues. Per the germline V gene, CDR1 is GTSNPN and CDR2 is SVGIG (reference sequence).

The chain employs TRBV29-1 and TRBJ1-4; TRBD1 agrees at 8 bases. Germline V gene lookup returns CDR1 SQVTM and CDR2 ANQGSEA. The junction had 6 bases not matched to a gene; V was cut back by 6 bases and J by 0 bases. CDR3 size: 15 residues. The CDR3 loop is CSVYEQGATNEKLFF. The CDR3 DNA follows: TGCAGCGTATACGAACAGGGGGCAACTAATGAAAAACTGTTTTTT.

The chain couples TRBV4-1 to TRBJ2-1; D possibly corresponds to TRBD2 (5 bases). V was clipped by 0 bases and J by 9 bases, with 12 bases between them. CDR3 length equals 14 residues. Per germline, CDR1 MGHRA and CDR2 YSYEKL. CDR3 amino acids: CASSQDSLAGEQFF. CDR3 bases: TGCGCCAGCAGCCAAGATAGCCTAGCCGGTGAGCAGTTCTTC.

This clone was seen a single time. The chain uses TRBV7-9 and TRBJ2-5, with 12 bases that match TRBD2. The germline CDR1 and CDR2 sequences are SEHNR and FQNEAQ (reference sequence). The J segment lost 4 bases and the V segment lost 4 bases, leaving 4 bases of the junction unmatched. This CDR3 has 15 residues. The CDR3 DNA reads TGTGCCAGCAGCTCTAGCGGGGGGGAATCAGAGACCCAGTACTTC. Translating it yields CASSSSGGESETQYF. Together with reference TRBV7-9 and TRBJ2-5, the CDR3 gives the full variable domain: DTGVSQNPRHKITKRGQNVTFRCDPISEHNRLYWYRQTLGQGPEFLTYFQNEAQLEKSRLLSDRFSAERPKGSFSTLEIQRTEQGDSAMYLCASSSSGGESETQYFGPGTRLLVL.

The chain combines TRBV4-1 with TRBJ2-3; D is possibly TRBD2 (5 bases). The CDR3 covers 15 residues. V lost 4 bases to trimming and J lost 1 base, with 12 bases between them. Germline V gives CDR1 MGHRA, CDR2 YSYEKL. The CDR3: CASSLEGSGTDTQYF. CDR3 DNA: TGCGCCAGCAGCCTAGAGGGTAGCGGCACAGATACGCAGTATTTT.

The chain uses TRBV29-1 and TRBJ2-3, with 8 bases identical to TRBD2. The germline V gene encodes CDR1 SQVTM and CDR2 ANQGSEA. Trimming cost V 2 bases and J 3 bases; bases outside gene matches: 13. The CDR3 covers 17 residues. The CDR3 here is CSVENVLTSEATDTQYF. The CDR3 DNA reads as TGCAGCGTTGAAAATGTCTTGACTAGCGAGGCGACAGATACGCAGTATTTT.

The V and J genes are TRBV5-6 and TRBJ1-3; D remains unclear. The CDR3 covers 14 residues. CDR1 and CDR2 (germline): SGHDT, YYEEEE. V lost 0 bases and J 4 bases, leaving 8 bases between the germline ends. In DNA form, the CDR3 reads TGTGCCAGCAGCTTGGGTCAGCGCGGAAACACCATATATTTT. Translating gives CASSLGQRGNTIYF.

This clone was observed once. This chain connects TRBV9 to TRBJ2-5; 7 nucleotides line up with TRBD1. The V and J ends lost 3 bases and 5 bases, in that order; junction bases with no gene match: 10. The CDR3 has 15 amino acids. Germline loops: CDR1 SGDLS, CDR2 YYNGEE. The CDR3 region is CASSALGGTGETQYF. CDR3 coding DNA: TGTGCCAGCAGCGCATTAGGGGGCACGGGGGAGACCCAGTACTTC.

The chain joins TRBV7-2 to TRBJ2-7; tentatively, D is TRBD1 (6 bases). From germline, CDR1 is SGHTA and CDR2 FQGNSA. The germline V and J ends were trimmed by 5 bases and 7 bases, with 15 bases remaining between them. The CDR3 covers 13 residues. The CDR3 DNA follows: TGTGCCAGCAGCCCGCTAGGTAGGGGGGAGCAGTACTTC. It encodes CASSPLGRGEQYF.